This T cell receptor beta chain is drawn from a study of regulatory T cells in long-lasting Graves disease. Researchers made TCR beta libraries by using iRepertoire HTBI primers and running Arm-PCR on CDR3 regions. TCRdb redid the calling of the multiplex PCR reads with MiXCR, one entry per CDR3 protein. The repertoire includes fewer than 400,000 distinct CDR3 sequences, around 20% of them detected once, and roughly 27% sits in the top ten. Per germline, CDR1 MNHEY and CDR2 SVGAGI. Trimming shortened V by 2 bases and J by 6 bases, and 10 bases separated the two germline ends. The CDR3 covers 13 residues. This clonotype was counted ten times or more. What it recognizes is unknown. Whole-study results and caveats: TRBV28, TRBJ1-2 and TRBJ2-5 emerged as the favored segments in persistent disease. Persistent Graves' cases showed lower TCR diversity than newly diagnosed cases. Tissue studied was limited to peripheral blood, excluding thyroid tissue.

Indicated time point: persistent/refractory GD, antithyroid drugs over 5 years with positive TRAb. PBMCs provided the RNA from which the TCR library was made. Graves' disease diagnoses used American Thyroid Association guidelines. This TCR derives from a female donor with Graves disease. The input for sequencing was peripheral blood mononuclear cells (PBMCs), taken when the disease was refractory, from a patient treated with antithyroid drugs. The V gene is TRBV6-5, the J gene TRBJ1-2; D gene uncertain. CDR3 region: CASSYGVDHGYTF. For the CDR3, the DNA is TGTGCCAGCAGTTACGGAGTGGACCATGGCTACACCTTC.